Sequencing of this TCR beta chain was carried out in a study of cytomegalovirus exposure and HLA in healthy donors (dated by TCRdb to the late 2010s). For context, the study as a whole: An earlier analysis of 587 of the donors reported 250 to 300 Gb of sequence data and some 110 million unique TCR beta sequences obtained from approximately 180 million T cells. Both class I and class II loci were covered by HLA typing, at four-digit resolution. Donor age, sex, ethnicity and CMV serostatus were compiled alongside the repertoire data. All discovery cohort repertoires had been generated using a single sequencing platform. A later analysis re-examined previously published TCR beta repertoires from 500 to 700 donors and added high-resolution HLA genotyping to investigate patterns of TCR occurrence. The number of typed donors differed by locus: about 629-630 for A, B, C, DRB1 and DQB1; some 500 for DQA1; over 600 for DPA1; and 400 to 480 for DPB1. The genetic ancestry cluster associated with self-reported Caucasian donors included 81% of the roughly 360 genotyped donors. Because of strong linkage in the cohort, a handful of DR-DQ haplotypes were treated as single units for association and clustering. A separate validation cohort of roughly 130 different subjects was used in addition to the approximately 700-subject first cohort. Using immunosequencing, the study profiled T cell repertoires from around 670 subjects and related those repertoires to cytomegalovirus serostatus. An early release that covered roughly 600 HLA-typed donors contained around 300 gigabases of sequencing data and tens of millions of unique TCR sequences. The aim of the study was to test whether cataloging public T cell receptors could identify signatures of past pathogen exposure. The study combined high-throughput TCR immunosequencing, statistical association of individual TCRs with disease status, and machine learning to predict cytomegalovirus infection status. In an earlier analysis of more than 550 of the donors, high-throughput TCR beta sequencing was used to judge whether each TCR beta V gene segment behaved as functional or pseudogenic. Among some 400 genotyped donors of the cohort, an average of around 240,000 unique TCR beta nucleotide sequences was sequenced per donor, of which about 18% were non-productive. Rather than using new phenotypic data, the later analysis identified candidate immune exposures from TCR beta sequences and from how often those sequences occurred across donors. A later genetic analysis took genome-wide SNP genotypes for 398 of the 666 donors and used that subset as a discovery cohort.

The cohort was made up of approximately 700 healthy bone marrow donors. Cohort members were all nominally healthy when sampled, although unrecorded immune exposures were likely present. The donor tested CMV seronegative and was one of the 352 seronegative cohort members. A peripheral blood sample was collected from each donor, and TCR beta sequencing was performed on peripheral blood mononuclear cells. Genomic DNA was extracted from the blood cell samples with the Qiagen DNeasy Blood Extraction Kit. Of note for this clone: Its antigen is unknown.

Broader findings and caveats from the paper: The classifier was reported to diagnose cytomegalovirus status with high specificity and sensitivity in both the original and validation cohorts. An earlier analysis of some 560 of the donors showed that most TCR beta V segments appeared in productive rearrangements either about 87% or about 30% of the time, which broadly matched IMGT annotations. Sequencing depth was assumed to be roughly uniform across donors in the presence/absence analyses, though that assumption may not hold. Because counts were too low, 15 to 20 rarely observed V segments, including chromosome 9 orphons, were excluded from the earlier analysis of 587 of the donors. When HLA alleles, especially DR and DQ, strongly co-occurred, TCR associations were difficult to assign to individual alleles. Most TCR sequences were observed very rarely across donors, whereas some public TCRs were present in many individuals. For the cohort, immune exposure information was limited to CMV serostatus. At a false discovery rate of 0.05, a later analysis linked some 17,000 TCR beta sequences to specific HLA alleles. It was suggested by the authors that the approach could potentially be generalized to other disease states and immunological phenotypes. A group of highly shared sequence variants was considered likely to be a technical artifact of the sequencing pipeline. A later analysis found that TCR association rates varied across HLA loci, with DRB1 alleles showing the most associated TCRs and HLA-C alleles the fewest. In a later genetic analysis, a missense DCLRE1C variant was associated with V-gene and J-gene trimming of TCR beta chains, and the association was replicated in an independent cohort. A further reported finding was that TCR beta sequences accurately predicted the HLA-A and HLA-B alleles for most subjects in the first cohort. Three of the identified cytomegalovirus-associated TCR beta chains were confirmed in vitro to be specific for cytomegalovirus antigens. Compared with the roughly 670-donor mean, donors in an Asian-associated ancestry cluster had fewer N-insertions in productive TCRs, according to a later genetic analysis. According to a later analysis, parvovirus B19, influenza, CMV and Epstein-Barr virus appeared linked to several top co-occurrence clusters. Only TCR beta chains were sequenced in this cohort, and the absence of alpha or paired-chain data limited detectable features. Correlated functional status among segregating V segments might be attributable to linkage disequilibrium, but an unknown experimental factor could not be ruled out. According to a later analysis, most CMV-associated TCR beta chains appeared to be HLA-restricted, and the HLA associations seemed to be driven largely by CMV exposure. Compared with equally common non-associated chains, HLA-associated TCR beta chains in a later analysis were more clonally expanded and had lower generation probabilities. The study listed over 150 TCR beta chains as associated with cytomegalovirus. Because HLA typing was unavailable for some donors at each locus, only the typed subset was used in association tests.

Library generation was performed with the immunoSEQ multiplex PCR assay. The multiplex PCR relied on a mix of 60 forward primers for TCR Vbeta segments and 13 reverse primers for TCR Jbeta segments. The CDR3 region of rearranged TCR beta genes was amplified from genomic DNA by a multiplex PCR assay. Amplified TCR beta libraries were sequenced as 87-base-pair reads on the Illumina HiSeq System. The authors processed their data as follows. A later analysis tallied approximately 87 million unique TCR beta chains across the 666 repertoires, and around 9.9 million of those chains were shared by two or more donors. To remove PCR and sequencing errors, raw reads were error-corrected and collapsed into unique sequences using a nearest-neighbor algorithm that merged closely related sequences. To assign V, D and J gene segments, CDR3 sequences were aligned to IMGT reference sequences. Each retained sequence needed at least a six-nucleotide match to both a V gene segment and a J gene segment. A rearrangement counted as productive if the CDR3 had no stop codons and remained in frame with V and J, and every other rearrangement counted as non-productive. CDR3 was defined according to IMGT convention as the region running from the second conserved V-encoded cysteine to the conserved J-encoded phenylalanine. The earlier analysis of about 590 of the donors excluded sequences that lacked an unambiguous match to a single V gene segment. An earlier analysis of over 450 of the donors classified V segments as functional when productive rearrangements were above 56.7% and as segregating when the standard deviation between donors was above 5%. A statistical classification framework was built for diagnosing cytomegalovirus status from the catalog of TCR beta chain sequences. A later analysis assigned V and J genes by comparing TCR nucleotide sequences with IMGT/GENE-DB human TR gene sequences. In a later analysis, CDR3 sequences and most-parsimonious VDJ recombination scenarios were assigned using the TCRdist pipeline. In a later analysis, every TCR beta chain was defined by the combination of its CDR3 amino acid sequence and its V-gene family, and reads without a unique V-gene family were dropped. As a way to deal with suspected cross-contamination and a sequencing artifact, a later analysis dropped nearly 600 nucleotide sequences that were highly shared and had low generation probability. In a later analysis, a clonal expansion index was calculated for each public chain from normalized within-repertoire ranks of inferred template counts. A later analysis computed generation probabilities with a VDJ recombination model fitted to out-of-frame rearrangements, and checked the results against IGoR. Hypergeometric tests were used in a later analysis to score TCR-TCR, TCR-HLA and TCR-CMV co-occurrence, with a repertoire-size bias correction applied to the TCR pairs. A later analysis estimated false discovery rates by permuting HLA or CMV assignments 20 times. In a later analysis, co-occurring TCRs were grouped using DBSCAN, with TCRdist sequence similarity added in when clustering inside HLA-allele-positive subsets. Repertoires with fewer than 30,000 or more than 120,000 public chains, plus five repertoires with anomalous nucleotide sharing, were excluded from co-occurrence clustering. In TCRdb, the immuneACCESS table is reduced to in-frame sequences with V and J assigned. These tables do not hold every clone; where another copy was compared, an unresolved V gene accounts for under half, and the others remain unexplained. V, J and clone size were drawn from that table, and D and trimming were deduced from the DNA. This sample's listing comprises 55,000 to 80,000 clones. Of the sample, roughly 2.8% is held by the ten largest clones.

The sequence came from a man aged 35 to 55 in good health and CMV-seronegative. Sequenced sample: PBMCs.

The CDR3 has the sequence CASSFPRRMLNSPLHF. The DNA sequence is given as TGTGCCAGCAGTTTTCCCAGAAGAATGCTTAATTCACCCCTCCACTTT. The sequence joins TRBV28 to TRBJ1-6; no D segment can be confidently identified. Trimming costs V 3 bases and J 6 bases, and their ends lie 15 bases apart. Via the germline V gene, CDR1 is MDHEN and CDR2 SYDVKM. From the cysteine up to the phenylalanine, the CDR3 has a length of 16 residues. The DNA shown is the 48-base CDR3, in frame from base 1.